The present entry profiles one T cell receptor beta chain with its context. Antigen specificity is unknown. The sample comes from a study of cytomegalovirus exposure and HLA in healthy donors. Overall study context: Clustering assigned over 70% of the approximately 400 genotyped donors to the Caucasian-associated ancestry cluster. Broader study findings: It was reported that the classifier diagnosed cytomegalovirus status with high specificity and sensitivity in both the original and validation cohorts.

The PCR made use of 60 Vbeta and 13 Jbeta primers. In the original processing: Later reanalysis found about 78 million unique TCR beta chains, roughly 10 million of them shared. Only in-frame clones appear in the TCRdb table, and some are missing; sequencing was by immunoSEQ multiplex PCR. Clone size and V and J calls were adopted from that table, with D and trimming inferred from the DNA. The data contain about 190,000 clones, roughly four fifths of them singletons. The sequenced sample consisted of PBMCs. The sequence came from a man aged 18 to 29 in good health and CMV-seronegative.

The CDR3 region is CASSLGGANEQFF. CDR3 in DNA: TGTGCCAGCAGCCTCGGGGGGGCCAATGAGCAGTTCTTC. The chain is built from TRBV6-5 and TRBJ2-1, with TRBD2 matching 8 bases. The length of the CDR3 is 13 residues. CDR1 is MNHEY, CDR2 SVGAGI, per germline. The V segment lost 6 bases and the J segment 6 bases; nucleotides outside the gene matches: 4.